This T cell receptor beta chain was observed in a study of metastatic and nonmetastatic thyroid tumors. In the original workflow: For papillary thyroid cancer, a distant-metastasis classifier was constructed from CDR3 differences observed across clinicopathological groups. TCRdb recomputed clones from the PCR reads via MiXCR. These V and J calls are TCRdb output, not the study's own analysis. The sample has 11,000 to 15,000 clones; approximately 29% are singletons. This clone showed up just a few times. Its antigen is not identified. Study observations and caveats: Relative to benign nodules, malignant thyroid tumors were reportedly characterized by significantly elevated TCR beta diversity in blood and tumor.

No treatment of any kind had been given to any patient before thyroid surgery. CDR1 is MDHEN, CDR2 SYDVKM, per germline. Trimming removed 4 bases at V and 5 bases at J, with 6 bases between. The CDR3 runs 11 residues. The specimen was tumor tissue. The rearrangement joins TRBV28 to TRBJ2-7; D unclear. The TCR was taken from a female donor with papillary thyroid cancer or a benign thyroid nodule (not recorded which). Some clones in this sample may be carry-over from other donors' samples. CDR3 coding DNA: TGTGCCAGCAGTTATACAGACGAGCAGTACTTC. Protein product: CASSYTDEQYF.